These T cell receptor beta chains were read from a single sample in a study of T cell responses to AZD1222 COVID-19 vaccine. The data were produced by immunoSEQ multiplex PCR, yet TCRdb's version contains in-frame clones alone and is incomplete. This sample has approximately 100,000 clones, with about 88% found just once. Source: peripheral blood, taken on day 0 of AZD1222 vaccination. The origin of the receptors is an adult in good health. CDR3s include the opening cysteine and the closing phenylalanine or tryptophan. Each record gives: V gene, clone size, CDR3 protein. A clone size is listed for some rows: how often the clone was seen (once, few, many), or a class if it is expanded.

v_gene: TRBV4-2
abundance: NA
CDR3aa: CASSRTDRGDQPQHF

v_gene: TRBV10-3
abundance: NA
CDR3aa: CAISGGTSGGARDTQYF

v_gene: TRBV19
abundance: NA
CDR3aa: CASGVGSQHF

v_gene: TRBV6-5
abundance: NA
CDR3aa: CATRRTITEKLFF

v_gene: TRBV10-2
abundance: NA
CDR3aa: CASSAGQRNTEAFF

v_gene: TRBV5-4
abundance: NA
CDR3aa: CASSLLVGEKLFF

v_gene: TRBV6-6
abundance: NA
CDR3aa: CASSPGTGGNEQFF

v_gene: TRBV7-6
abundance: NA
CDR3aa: CASSLGHSTNTGELFF

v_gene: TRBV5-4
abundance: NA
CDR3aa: CASSLELAKNIQYF

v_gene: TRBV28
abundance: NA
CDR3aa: CASSFFGARDTEAFF

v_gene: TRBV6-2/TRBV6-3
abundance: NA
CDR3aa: CASSYRDGGYEQYF

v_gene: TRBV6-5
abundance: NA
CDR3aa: CASSPGSNTEAFF

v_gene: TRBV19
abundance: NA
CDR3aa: CASSYRGEQYF

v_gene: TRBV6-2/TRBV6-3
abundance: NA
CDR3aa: CASSYSTDSYEQYF

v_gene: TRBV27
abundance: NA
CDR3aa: CASSRNGGVDEQYF

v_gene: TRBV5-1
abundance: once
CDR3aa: CASSLAQTGVGDGYTF

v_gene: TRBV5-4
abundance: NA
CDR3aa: CASIIQGGGYGYTF

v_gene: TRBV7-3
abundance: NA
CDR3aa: CASSRLSGGANEQFF

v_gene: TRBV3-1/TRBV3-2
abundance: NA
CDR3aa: CASSVRDRAGYGYTF

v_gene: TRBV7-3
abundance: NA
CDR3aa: CASSLTADGLTNYGYTF

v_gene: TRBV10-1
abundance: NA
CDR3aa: CASSPGTGTGELFF

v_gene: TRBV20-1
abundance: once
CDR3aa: CSASPTSGGLTDTQYF

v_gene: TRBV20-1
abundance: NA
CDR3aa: CSASRGQGDIWPQHF

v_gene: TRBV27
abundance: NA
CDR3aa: CASSYKPTGLGYGYTF

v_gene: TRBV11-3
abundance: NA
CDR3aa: CASSLVGGPWSPLHF

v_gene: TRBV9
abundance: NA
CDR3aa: CASSTLSGANYGYTF

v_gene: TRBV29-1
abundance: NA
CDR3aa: CSVDQGNTGELFF

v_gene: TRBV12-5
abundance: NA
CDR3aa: CASQQIQFPPMNTEAFF

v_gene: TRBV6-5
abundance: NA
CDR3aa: CASSPMLSGGVYTF

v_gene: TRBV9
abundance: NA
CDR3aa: CASSSWTGSDTGELFF

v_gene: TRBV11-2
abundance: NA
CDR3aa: CASSEGGREQYF

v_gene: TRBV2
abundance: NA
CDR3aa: CASSGEFTETQYF

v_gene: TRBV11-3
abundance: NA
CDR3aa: CASSLRGTNTGELFF

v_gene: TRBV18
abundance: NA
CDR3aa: CASSPPSGGPYNEQFF

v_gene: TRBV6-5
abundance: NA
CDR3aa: CASSMAGVGAFF

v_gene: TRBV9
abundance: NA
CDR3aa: CASRPHAQESTDTQYF

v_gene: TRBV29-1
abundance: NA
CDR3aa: CSVGTGNTIYF

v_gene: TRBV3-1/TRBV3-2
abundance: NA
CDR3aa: CASSQGRGVEKLFF

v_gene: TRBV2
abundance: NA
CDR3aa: CASEGLVGYEQYF

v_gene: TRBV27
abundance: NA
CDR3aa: CASTSEGQYNSPLHF

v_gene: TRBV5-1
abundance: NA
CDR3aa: CASSLWVANYGYTF

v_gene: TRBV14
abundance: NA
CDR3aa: CASADSILYEQYF

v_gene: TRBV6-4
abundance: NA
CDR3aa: CASRGTANYGYTF

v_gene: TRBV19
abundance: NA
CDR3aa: CASRVLPGGESNQPQHF

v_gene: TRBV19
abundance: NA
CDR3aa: CASSSSGGNTDTQYF

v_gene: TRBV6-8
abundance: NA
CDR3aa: CASSYIGVAKNIQYF

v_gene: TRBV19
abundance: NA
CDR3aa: CASSLGTAYGYTF

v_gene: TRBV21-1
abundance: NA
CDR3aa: CASSKGRGSANTEAFF

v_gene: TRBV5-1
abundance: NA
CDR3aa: CASSSGQRFTQNTGELFF

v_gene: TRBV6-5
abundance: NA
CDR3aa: CASSSSGDTQYF

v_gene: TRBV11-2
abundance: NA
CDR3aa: CASSLEGRGYEKLFF

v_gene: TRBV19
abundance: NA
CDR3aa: CASSTSWTAPTGYTF

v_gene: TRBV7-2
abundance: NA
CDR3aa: CASSLPPTGQYF

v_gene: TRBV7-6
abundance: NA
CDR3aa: CASSPRIQGSTEAFF

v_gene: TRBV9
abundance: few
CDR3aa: CASSPWDGNSPLHF